The 25 T cell receptor beta chains given below trace back to one sample, sequenced in a study of T cells in Graves' hyperthyroidism and ophthalmopathy. Authors of the study amplified TCR beta CDR3 regions from RNA transcripts. The HTBI primer set served for first-round RT-PCR of the TCR CDR3. TCRdb analysed the multiplex PCR reads with MiXCR anew, one entry per CDR3 protein. The data contain around 290,000 distinct CDR3 sequences, roughly 13% of them singletons. Sequencing was performed on blood. These receptor sequences come from a woman in her thirties or forties with Graves' hyperthyroidism.

The table lists this clonotype with many counts. This sequence joins TRBV11-2 and TRBJ2-5; D is uncertain. The CDR3 covers 13 residues. Trimming pared 3 bases from V and 3 bases from J, leaving 8 bases between. CDR1 SGHAT and CDR2 FQNNGV come from the germline V gene. CDR3 region: CASSFGLEETQYF. CDR3 bases: TGTGCCAGCAGCTTTGGTCTAGAAGAGACCCAGTACTTC.

The sample holds many counts of this clonotype. V and J are TRBV5-1 and TRBJ1-1, with 10 bases fitting TRBD1. Germline-derived CDR1 and CDR2 are SGHRS and YFSETQ. CDR3 length equals 15 residues. Trimming at V came to 3 bases and at J to 3 bases, leaving 5 bases not matched to a gene. CDR3 loop: CASSWGQGIHTEAFF. DNA for the CDR3: TGCGCCAGCAGCTGGGGACAGGGGATACACACTGAAGCTTTCTTT.

This clonotype was seen ten or more times. This chain uses TRBV3-1 with TRBJ1-4; D is uncertain. Per germline, CDR1 LGHDT and CDR2 YNNKEL (reference sequence). Trimming shortened V by 3 bases and J by 8 bases, and 10 bases separated the two germline ends. The CDR3 has 13 residues. The DNA of the CDR3 is TGTGCCAGCAGCCAGGAGTCGGCGGAAAAACTGTTTTTT. It translates to CASSQESAEKLFF.

This clonotype was detected many times. This rearrangement joins TRBV28 to TRBJ2-5, with TRBD1 matching 9 bases. Trimming at V came to 4 bases and at J to 4 bases, leaving 10 bases not matched to a gene. Germline V gene data show CDR1 as MDHEN and CDR2 as SYDVKM. The CDR3 totals 16 residues. The CDR3 loop is CASSSPGQGGRETQYF. CDR3 coding DNA: TGTGCCAGCAGTTCTCCGGGACAGGGTGGAAGAGAGACCCAGTACTTC.

In regard to this clonotype: A read error may be the cause here, since a much bigger clone is one base away. This chain connects TRBV13 to TRBJ2-1; D gene unclear. Germline CDR1 is PRHDT and CDR2 is FYEKMQ (reference sequence). CDR3 length: 13 amino acids. V dropped 2 bases and J dropped 6 bases, with 8 bases sitting between them. CDR3 DNA sequence: TGTGCCAGCAGCTTAAGTTCCAGCAATGAGCAGTTCTTC. Its protein is CASSLSSSNEQFF.

The rearrangement joins TRBV11-1 to TRBJ2-3; D unclear. This CDR3 comprises 14 residues. Trimming took off 4 bases at V and 0 bases at J, with 8 bases between the two ends. Germline lookup yields CDR1 SGHAT and CDR2 FQDESV (reference sequence). The CDR3, as DNA: TGTGCCAGCAGCTCCACTGACAGCACAGATACGCAGTATTTT. The encoded protein is CASSSTDSTDTQYF.

The chain recombines TRBV7-2 with TRBJ2-3, with TRBD2 identical over 13 bases. V trimming: 5 bases; J trimming: 3 bases; junction bases outside the gene matches: 8. This CDR3 has 17 amino acids. Per the germline V gene, CDR1 is SGHTA and CDR2 is FQGNSA. The CDR3 nucleotides are TGTGCCAGCAGCCCGAGGACTAGCGGGAGAGGGACAGATACGCAGTATTTT. It specifies CASSPRTSGRGTDTQYF.

Ten or more counts support this clonotype. This rearrangement joins TRBV28 to TRBJ2-7; possible D gene TRBD2, 5 bases. Germline CDR1 reads MDHEN; CDR2 reads SYDVKM. V lost 3 bases and J 3 bases, leaving 9 bases between the germline ends. This CDR3 has 13 residues. This CDR3 reads CASSLYGNYEQYF. DNA for the CDR3: TGTGCCAGCAGTTTGTACGGGAACTACGAGCAGTACTTC.

This clonotype occurred a few times. The chain carries TRBV6-1 and TRBJ2-5; no clear D. The CDR3 covers 12 residues. Trimming took 5 bases from V and 4 from J, leaving 8 bases between them. The germline V gene has CDR1 MNHNS and CDR2 SASEGT. This CDR3 is CASSTWGETQYF. DNA for the CDR3: TGTGCCAGCAGTACGTGGGGAGAGACCCAGTACTTC.

The V gene is TRBV3-1, the J gene TRBJ2-2; the match to TRBD1 covers 11 bases. Germline assignment: CDR1 LGHDT and CDR2 YNNKEL (reference sequence). The CDR3 consists of 16 residues. V lost 1 base, J lost 5 bases, and 3 bases stayed unmatched. The CDR3 loop is CASSQGTGGQTGELFF. The CDR3 DNA follows: TGTGCCAGCAGCCAAGGGACAGGGGGCCAAACCGGGGAGCTGTTTTTT.

This clonotype appeared many times. J is TRBJ2-3 and V is TRBV29-1; D uncertain. V lost 6 bases to trimming and J lost 6 bases, with 13 bases between them. The germline CDR1 and CDR2 sequences are SQVTM and ANQGSEA. The CDR3 runs 12 residues. CDR3 DNA sequence: TGCAGCGTAATTATCGGAATTGATACGCAGTATTTT. It translates to CSVIIGIDTQYF.

Notes on this clonotype: This may stem from a read error, because a much larger clone lies one nucleotide away. No conserved phenylalanine or tryptophan ends this CDR3, so it is likely a read error. The J gene is TRBJ2-3, the V gene TRBV10-3; 10 nucleotides agree with TRBD2. The CDR3 extends over 14 amino acids. The germline gives CDR1 ENHRY, CDR2 SYGVKD. The ends lost 7 bases at V and 6 bases at J; junction bases unmatched: 7. CDR3 sequence reads: CAIKAGGITDTQYL. The CDR3 DNA reads TGTGCCATCAAAGCGGGAGGGATCACCGATACGCAGTATCTT.

There are many counts of this clonotype. The chain combines TRBV6-2 or TRBV6-3 with TRBJ2-2; D possibly uses TRBD1 or TRBD2 (5 bases each). There are 14 residues in the CDR3. Germline V lookup: CDR1 MNHEY, CDR2 SVGEGT. V lost 4 bases and J lost 7, with 13 bases in between. CDR3 in amino acids: CASSFRGPGGELFF. The CDR3 nucleotides read TGTGCCAGCAGTTTTCGGGGCCCAGGCGGGGAGCTGTTTTTT.

This clonotype appeared many times. The gene calls are TRBV2 and TRBJ2-3; D gene ambiguous. Trimming shortened V by 4 bases and J by 5 bases, and 10 bases separated the two germline ends. CDR1 is SNHLY and CDR2 is FYNNEI in the germline V gene. This CDR3 has 13 residues. CDR3 nucleotide sequence: TGTGCCAGCAGTGCTTCTAGATTAGATACGCAGTATTTT. Translated: CASSASRLDTQYF. Drawing the rest from reference TRBV2 and TRBJ2-3, the complete variable domain is EPEVTQTPSHQVTQMGQEVILRCVPISNHLYFYWYRQILGQKVEFLVSFYNNEISEKSEIFDDQFSVERPDGSNFTLKIRSTKLEDSAMYFCASSASRLDTQYFGPGTRLTVL.

The count of this clonotype is one. The chain is built from TRBV7-2 and TRBJ1-3, with D perhaps matching TRBD1 (5 bases). The CDR3 totals 17 residues. Germline CDR1 reads SGHTA; CDR2 reads FQGNSA. V was trimmed by 0 bases and J by 0 bases, leaving 12 bases between them. The CDR3 sequence: CASSLALGRFSGNTIYF. The CDR3 DNA reads TGTGCCAGCAGCTTAGCCCTGGGACGGTTCTCTGGAAACACCATATATTTT.

This clonotype occurred many times. V and J are TRBV10-3 and TRBJ1-5; 8 nucleotides agree with TRBD1. J gave up 5 bases and V 6 bases, and 6 bases lay outside the gene matches. CDR3 length: 14 residues. The V gene's germline CDR1 is ENHRY and CDR2 SYGVKD. The CDR3 spells CAISPQGADQPQHF. Written as DNA, the CDR3 is TGTGCCATCAGCCCTCAGGGGGCGGATCAGCCCCAGCATTTT.

The chain couples TRBV2 to TRBJ1-3; D ambiguous. This CDR3 has 18 residues. V dropped 5 bases and J dropped 2 bases, with 22 bases sitting between them. Germline-derived CDR1 and CDR2 are SNHLY and FYNNEI. The CDR3 region is CASSLRSGGSFPGNTIYF. DNA of the CDR3: TGTGCCAGCAGTCTGAGATCGGGCGGGTCATTCCCTGGAAACACCATATATTTT.

This clonotype was counted many times. CDR3 sequence (DNA): TGTGCCAGCAGTCCTTGGGAGGAGCTGTTTTTT. This translates into CASSPWEELFF. V gene TRBV12-3 or TRBV12-4 combines with J gene TRBJ2-2; no firm D call. V was cut by 5 bases and J by 10 bases, with 8 bases left in between. This CDR3 is 11 amino acids long.

This clonotype was detected ten times or more. The chain uses TRBV28 and TRBJ1-6, with D uncertain. V lost 5 bases, J lost 9 bases, and 17 bases lay in between. The CDR3 extends over 15 amino acids. Germline V gives CDR1 MDHEN, CDR2 SYDVKM. The CDR3 reads CASSPVLGEGSPLHF. The CDR3 region has the DNA TGTGCCAGCAGTCCTGTACTCGGGGAGGGTTCACCCCTCCACTTT.

The chain couples TRBV6-1 to TRBJ2-1, with D perhaps matching TRBD1 (5 bases). V lost 10 bases and J lost 6, with 16 bases in between. This CDR3 has 13 amino acids. Germline V gene lookup returns CDR1 MNHNS and CDR2 SASEGT. The CDR3, as DNA: TGTGCCAACGCTAGGGGTTGGGGCAATGAGCAGTTCTTC. It yields the protein CANARGWGNEQFF.

V and J are TRBV7-9 and TRBJ2-7; no clear D. The CDR3 runs to 12 residues. The germline V and J ends were trimmed by 5 bases and 6 bases, with 11 bases remaining between them. Germline V gives CDR1 SEHNR, CDR2 FQNEAQ (reference sequence). In DNA form, the CDR3 reads TGTGCCAGCAGCCCCGTCCACTCCGAGCAGTACTTC. Translated: CASSPVHSEQYF.

This clonotype was seen more than once but under ten times. The chain uses TRBV12-3 or TRBV12-4 and TRBJ1-2; the D is unclear. V lost 4 bases and J 2 bases, leaving 17 bases between the germline ends. The CDR3 loop spans 16 amino acids. The CDR3 reads CASSSATLIGNYGYTF. The CDR3 DNA reads as TGTGCCAGCAGTTCGGCCACGCTCATCGGGAACTATGGCTACACCTTC.

This sequence joins TRBV7-2 and TRBJ2-3; D is unclear. The CDR3 is made up of 13 amino acids. The V end lost 1 base, the J end lost 5 bases, and 7 bases lay between the germline ends. CDR1 SGHTA and CDR2 FQGNSA come from the germline V gene. As DNA, the CDR3 is TGTGCCAGCAGCTTAGGCTGGCTAGATACGCAGTATTTT. Its translation: CASSLGWLDTQYF.

Concerning this clonotype: This may stem from a read error, because a much larger clone lies one nucleotide away. V usage is TRBV12-3 or TRBV12-4 and J usage is TRBJ2-7; no reliable D call. The CDR3 sequence is 15 residues long. The CDR3 DNA sequence: TGTGCCAGCAGTTTAGGTCCTACCCAACATTACGAGCGGTACTTC. This encodes CASSLGPTQHYERYF.

The rearrangement links TRBV20-1 to TRBJ2-2; TRBD1 agrees at 7 bases. The CDR3 totals 14 residues. After removal of 3 bases from V and 4 bases from J, the junction contained 5 bases not matched to a gene. The germline V gene has CDR1 DFQATT and CDR2 SNEGSKA (reference sequence). The CDR3 region is CSASAQGRTGELFF. CDR3 DNA sequence: TGCAGTGCTAGCGCACAGGGGCGCACCGGGGAGCTGTTTTTT.